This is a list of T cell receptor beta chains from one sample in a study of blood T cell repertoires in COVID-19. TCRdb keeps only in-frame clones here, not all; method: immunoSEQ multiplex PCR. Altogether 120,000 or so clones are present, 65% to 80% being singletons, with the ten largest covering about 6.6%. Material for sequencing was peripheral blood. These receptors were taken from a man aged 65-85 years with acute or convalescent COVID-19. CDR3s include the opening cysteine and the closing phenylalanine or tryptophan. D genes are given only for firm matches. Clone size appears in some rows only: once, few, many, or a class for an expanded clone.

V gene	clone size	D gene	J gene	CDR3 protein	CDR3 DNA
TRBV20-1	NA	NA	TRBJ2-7	CSLPLGLEQYF	TGCAGTTTGCCCTTGGGCCTCGAGCAGTACTTC
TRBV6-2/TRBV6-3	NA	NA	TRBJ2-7	CASSDLSRDDEQYF	TGTGCCAGCAGTGATCTCTCTCGAGATGACGAGCAGTACTTC
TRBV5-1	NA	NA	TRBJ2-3	CASSFGQSTDTQYF	TGCGCCAGCAGCTTTGGCCAAAGCACAGATACGCAGTATTTT
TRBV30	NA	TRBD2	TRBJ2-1	CASSGNNEQFF	TGTGCCTCAAGCGGGAACAATGAGCAGTTCTTC
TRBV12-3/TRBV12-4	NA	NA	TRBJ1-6	CASSWGGSPLHF	TGTGCCAGCAGCTGGGGGGGATCACCCCTCCACTTT
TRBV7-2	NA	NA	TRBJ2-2	CASSLFAGTNTGELFF	TGTGCCAGCAGCTTGTTTGCAGGGACGAACACCGGGGAGCTGTTTTTT
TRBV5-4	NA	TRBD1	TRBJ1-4	CASSLNRDRTTNEKLFF	TGTGCCAGCAGCTTGAACCGGGACAGAACAACTAATGAAAAACTGTTTTTT
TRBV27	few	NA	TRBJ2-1	CASSSDLVLNNEQFF	TGTGCCAGCAGTTCCGACTTGGTTTTGAACAATGAGCAGTTCTTC
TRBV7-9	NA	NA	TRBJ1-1	CASSSIEEAFF	TGTGCCAGCAGTTCGATCGAGGAAGCTTTCTTT
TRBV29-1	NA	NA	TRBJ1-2	CSVLGSGLRSGYTF	TGCAGCGTTTTAGGGTCAGGGTTACGGTCTGGCTACACCTTC
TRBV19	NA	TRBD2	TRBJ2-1	CASSLSLYSGSSYNEQFF	TGTGCCAGTAGTCTCTCCCTCTATAGCGGGAGCTCCTACAATGAGCAGTTCTTC
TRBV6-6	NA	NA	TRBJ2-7	CASSYYRETYEQYF	TGTGCCAGCAGTTACTACAGGGAAACCTACGAGCAGTACTTC
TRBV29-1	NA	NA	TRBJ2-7	CSVERSGGEQYF	TGCAGCGTTGAAAGGAGCGGCGGCGAGCAGTACTTC
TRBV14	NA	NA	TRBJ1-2	CASSQHYPSNYGYTF	TGTGCCAGCAGCCAACATTACCCTAGTAACTATGGCTACACCTTC
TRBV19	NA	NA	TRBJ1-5	CASSIQGTSNQPQHF	TGTGCCAGTAGTATACAGGGGACGAGCAATCAGCCCCAGCATTTT
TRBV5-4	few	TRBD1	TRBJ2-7	CASSSGQGRFDEQYF	TGTGCCAGCAGTTCTGGACAGGGAAGGTTTGACGAGCAGTACTTC
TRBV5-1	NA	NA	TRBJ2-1	CASSVQGGDEQFF	TGCGCCAGCAGCGTACAGGGAGGGGATGAGCAGTTCTTC
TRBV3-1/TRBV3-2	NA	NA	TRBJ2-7	CASSQRVGSPHEQYF	TGTGCCAGCAGCCAGAGGGTCGGGAGCCCCCACGAGCAGTACTTC
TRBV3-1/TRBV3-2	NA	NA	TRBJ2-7	CASSQEQAYEQYF	TGTGCCAGCAGCCAAGAACAAGCCTACGAGCAGTACTTC
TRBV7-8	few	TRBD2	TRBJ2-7	CASSPTSGGTYEQYF	TGTGCCAGCAGCCCGACTAGCGGGGGCACCTACGAGCAGTACTTC
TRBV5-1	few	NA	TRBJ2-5	CASSFGLQETQYF	TGCGCCAGCAGCTTTGGCCTCCAAGAGACCCAGTACTTC
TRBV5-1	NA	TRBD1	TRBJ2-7	CASSLVTGDPYEQYF	TGCGCCAGCAGCTTGGTTACAGGGGATCCCTACGAGCAGTACTTC
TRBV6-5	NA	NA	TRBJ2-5	CASWQQGAGETQYF	TGTGCCAGCTGGCAACAGGGAGCCGGCGAGACCCAGTACTTC
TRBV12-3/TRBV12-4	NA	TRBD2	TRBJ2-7	CASSGGIAYEQYF	TGTGCCAGCAGCGGGGGGATAGCCTACGAGCAGTACTTC
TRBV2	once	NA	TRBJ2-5	CASSGQNQGTQYF	TGTGCCAGCAGCGGACAGAACCAAGGGACCCAGTACTTC
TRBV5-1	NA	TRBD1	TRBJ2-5	CASSLRVGQGGETQYF	TGCGCCAGCAGCCTCCGTGTCGGACAGGGAGGAGAGACCCAGTACTTC
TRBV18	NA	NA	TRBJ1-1	CASQRGGGTEAFF	TGTGCCAGCCAGCGAGGGGGTGGCACTGAAGCTTTCTTT